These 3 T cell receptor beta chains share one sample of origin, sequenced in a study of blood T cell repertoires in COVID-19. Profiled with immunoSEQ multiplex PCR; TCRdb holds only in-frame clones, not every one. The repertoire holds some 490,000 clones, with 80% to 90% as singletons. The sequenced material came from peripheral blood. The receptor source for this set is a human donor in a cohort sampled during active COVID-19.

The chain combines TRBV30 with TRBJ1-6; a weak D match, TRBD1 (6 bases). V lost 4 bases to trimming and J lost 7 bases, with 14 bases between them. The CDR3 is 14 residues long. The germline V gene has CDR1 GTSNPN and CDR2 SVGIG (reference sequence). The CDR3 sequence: CAWKGEGRNSPLHF. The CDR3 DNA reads TGTGCCTGGAAGGGGGAGGGGAGGAATTCACCCCTCCACTTT.

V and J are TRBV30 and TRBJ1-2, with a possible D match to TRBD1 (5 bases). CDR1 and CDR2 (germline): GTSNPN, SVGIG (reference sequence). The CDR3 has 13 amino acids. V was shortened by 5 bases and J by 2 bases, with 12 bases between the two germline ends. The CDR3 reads CAWGSNRNYGYTF. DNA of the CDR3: TGTGCCTGGGGTAGTAACAGGAACTATGGCTACACCTTC.

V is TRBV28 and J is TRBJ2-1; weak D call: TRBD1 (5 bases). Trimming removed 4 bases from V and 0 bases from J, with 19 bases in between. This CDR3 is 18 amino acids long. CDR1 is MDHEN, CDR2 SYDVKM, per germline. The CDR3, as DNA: TGTGCCAGCAGTTCCCACCCTTCGACAGTTAGCTCCTACAATGAGCAGTTCTTC. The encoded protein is CASSSHPSTVSSYNEQFF.